This entry lists 16 T cell receptor beta chains sequenced from one sample in a study of post-analysis software for immune sequencing data. Study conclusions and caveats: The five TRBV segments detected at higher frequency in patients than in controls included TRBV5-6, TRBV5-1 and TRBV20-1.

Unique molecular identifiers had been added to the TCR beta cDNA libraries. Each CDR3 protein is one row after TCRdb ran MiXCR on the PCR reads. The table includes roughly 600,000 distinct CDR3 sequences, around 44% detected once. Their antigen targets remain unknown. The material sequenced was blood. The receptors derive from a girl aged 10 to 17 with multiple sclerosis.

This clonotype occurred a few times. V gene TRBV12-3 or TRBV12-4 combines with J gene TRBJ2-7; 8 bases agree with TRBD2. The CDR3 has 16 amino acids. V gave up 6 bases and J gave up 5 bases; unmatched junction bases: 15. CDR3 sequence: CASSPPGGLGQHEQYF. The CDR3 nucleotides read TGTGCCAGCAGCCCCCCTGGGGGACTAGGGCAGCACGAGCAGTACTTC.

This clonotype was seen a few times. CDR3 loop: CASSELQGRDSTDTQYF. CDR3 bases: TGTGCCAGCAGTGAACTACAGGGGCGAGACTCCACAGATACGCAGTATTTT. The chain combines TRBV25-1 with TRBJ2-3; TRBD1 matches 7 bases. The ends lost 2 bases at V and 2 bases at J; junction bases unmatched: 10. The V gene's germline CDR1 is MGHDK and CDR2 SYGVNS. CDR3 size: 17 residues.

The chain combines TRBV12-3 or TRBV12-4 with TRBJ1-4, with 8 bases lining up with TRBD1. V gave up 5 bases and J gave up 5 bases; unmatched junction bases: 7. The CDR3 loop spans 15 amino acids. This chain's CDR3 is CASSPRQGTNEKLFF. The CDR3 DNA follows: TGTGCCAGCAGTCCCAGACAGGGGACCAATGAAAAACTGTTTTTT.

This sequence joins TRBV30 and TRBJ2-1; D gene unclear. Per germline, CDR1 GTSNPN and CDR2 SVGIG (reference sequence). Trimming left V 5 bases short and J 6 bases short, with 8 bases between. This CDR3 comprises 11 residues. CDR3 protein: CAWSPSNEQFF. CDR3 DNA: TGTGCCTGGTCACCGAGCAATGAGCAGTTCTTC. The variable domain in full, with the rest retrieved from reference TRBV30 and TRBJ2-1, is SQTIHQWPATLVQPVGSPLSLECTVEGTSNPNLYWYRQAAGRGLQLLFYSVGIGQISSEVPQNLSASRPQDRQFILSSKKLLLSDSGFYLCAWSPSNEQFFGPGTRLTVL.

Remarks on this clonotype: One end of the junction varies from germline; a read error may be responsible. The rearrangement joins TRBV7-7 to TRBJ2-4, with TRBD2 matching over 11 bases. The J call may be in error: the DNA end matches TRBJ2-5 better. Germline values: CDR1 SSHAT, CDR2 FNYEAQ (reference sequence). The CDR3 sequence is 15 residues long. DNA for the CDR3: TGTGCTAGCAGTCACGAGGGACTAGCGGAAGAGACCCAGTACTTC. Its protein product is CASSHEGLAEETQYF.

V is TRBV20-1 and J is TRBJ2-4, with TRBD2 as a possible D gene (5 bases). The germline V and J ends were trimmed by 5 bases and 5 bases, with 10 bases remaining between them. Germline CDR1 and CDR2: DFQATT and SNEGSKA (reference sequence). This CDR3 comprises 12 residues. The CDR3 sequence is CSAGPRENIQYF. Here the CDR3 DNA reads TGCAGTGCTGGCCCGCGGGAAAACATTCAGTACTTC.

As regards this clonotype: A single base separates this from a much larger clone, so it may be a read error. The gene calls are TRBV5-1 and TRBJ2-7, with 9 positions matching TRBD1. Trimming at V came to 8 bases and at J to 6 bases, leaving 12 bases not matched to a gene. This CDR3 is built from 14 residues. Germline-derived CDR1 and CDR2 are SGHRS and YFSETQ. CDR3 sequence (DNA): TGCGCCAGGAGCCTGCCGGGACAGGGACGCGAGCAGTACTTC. Translated: CARSLPGQGREQYF. Full variable domain (rest looked up from reference TRBV5-1 and TRBJ2-7): KAGVTQTPRYLIKTRGQQVTLSCSPISGHRSVSWYQQTPGQGLQFLFEYFSETQRNKGNFPGRFSGRQFSNSRSEMNVSTLELGDSALYLCARSLPGQGREQYFGPGTRLTVT.

The chain couples TRBV29-1 to TRBJ2-7; 8 nucleotides agree with TRBD1. Per the germline V gene, CDR1 is SQVTM and CDR2 is ANQGSEA. Trimming cost V 3 bases and J 4 bases; bases outside gene matches: 5. CDR3 length: 13 residues. The CDR3 DNA is TGCAGCGTTGACCACGGACAGGGTTACGAGCAGTACTTC. Its protein is CSVDHGQGYEQYF.

The J gene is TRBJ2-3, the V gene TRBV7-9; 7 nucleotides agree with TRBD1. Germline CDR1 is SEHNR and CDR2 is FQNEAQ (reference sequence). The ends lost 8 bases at V and 7 bases at J; junction bases unmatched: 15. This CDR3 comprises 15 residues. The CDR3 DNA reads as TGTGCCAGCCCCCAGGTGGACGACAGGGTCCATACGCAGTATTTT. Its translation: CASPQVDDRVHTQYF.

As regards this clonotype: A read error may account for a junction end that differs from germline. V usage is TRBV10-1 and J usage is TRBJ2-5, with D possibly matching TRBD1 (5 bases). This CDR3 region has 14 residues. CDR1 is WNHNN, CDR2 SYGVQD, per germline (reference sequence). The CDR3 sequence is CASSELGREEAQYF. DNA for the CDR3: TGCGCCAGCAGTGAGTTAGGCAGGGAAGAGGCCCAGTACTTC.

This clonotype appeared a single time. A junction end diverges from the germline sequence, so it may reflect a read error. This chain uses TRBV6-4 with TRBJ2-1; 7 bases are a match to TRBD1. CDR3 size: 16 residues. CDR1 and CDR2 from the germline V gene are MRHNA and SNTAGT. The CDR3 spells CTSSDEGTVSYNEQFF. In DNA, the CDR3 is TGTACCAGCAGTGACGAAGGGACAGTCTCCTACAATGAGCAGTTCTTC.

The chain is built from TRBV4-1 and TRBJ1-5; tentative D call: TRBD1 (6 bases). Germline-derived CDR1 and CDR2 are MGHRA and YSYEKL. V lost 2 bases to trimming and J lost 1 base, with 12 bases between them. The CDR3 runs 16 residues. CDR3 protein: CASSQQGGRSNQPQHF. CDR3 sequence (DNA): TGCGCCAGCAGCCAACAAGGGGGACGGAGCAATCAGCCCCAGCATTTT.

The sample holds a few counts of this clonotype. The chain joins TRBV20-1 to TRBJ2-1, with D unclear. The germline CDR1 and CDR2 sequences are DFQATT and SNEGSKA (reference sequence). The CDR3 is made up of 15 amino acids. V lost 2 bases, J lost 0 bases, and 11 bases lay in between. For the CDR3, the DNA is TGCAGTGCTAGACCGACCTGGAACTCCTACAATGAGCAGTTCTTC. Encoded protein: CSARPTWNSYNEQFF.

J is TRBJ2-1 and V is TRBV10-3; 8 positions match TRBD2. The V gene's germline CDR1 is ENHRY and CDR2 SYGVKD. The CDR3 length is 11 residues. Trimming removed 6 bases from V and 9 bases from J; junction bases left unmatched: 1. The CDR3 loop is CAIRRGGEQFF. Here the CDR3 DNA reads TGTGCCATCAGACGGGGGGGTGAGCAGTTCTTC.

This clonotype was picked up a small number of times. This sequence joins TRBV29-1 and TRBJ2-7; D gene uncertain. In germline, CDR1 is SQVTM, CDR2 ANQGSEA. Trimming took 7 bases from V and 4 from J, leaving 11 bases between them. The CDR3 consists of 11 residues. The CDR3 DNA sequence: TGCAGCGCCGCTAAGCCGTACGAGCAGTACTTC. It encodes CSAAKPYEQYF.

This clonotype was detected a few times. The V and J genes are TRBV5-1 and TRBJ2-7, with 11 bases aligning to TRBD2. CDR1 is SGHRS, CDR2 YFSETQ, per germline. CDR3 length: 15 residues. The J segment lost 6 bases and the V segment lost 5 bases, leaving 10 bases of the junction unmatched. The CDR3, as DNA: TGCGCCAGCAGGGATAGCGGGAGGGCCTACAGCGAGCAGTACTTC. This gives the protein CASRDSGRAYSEQYF.